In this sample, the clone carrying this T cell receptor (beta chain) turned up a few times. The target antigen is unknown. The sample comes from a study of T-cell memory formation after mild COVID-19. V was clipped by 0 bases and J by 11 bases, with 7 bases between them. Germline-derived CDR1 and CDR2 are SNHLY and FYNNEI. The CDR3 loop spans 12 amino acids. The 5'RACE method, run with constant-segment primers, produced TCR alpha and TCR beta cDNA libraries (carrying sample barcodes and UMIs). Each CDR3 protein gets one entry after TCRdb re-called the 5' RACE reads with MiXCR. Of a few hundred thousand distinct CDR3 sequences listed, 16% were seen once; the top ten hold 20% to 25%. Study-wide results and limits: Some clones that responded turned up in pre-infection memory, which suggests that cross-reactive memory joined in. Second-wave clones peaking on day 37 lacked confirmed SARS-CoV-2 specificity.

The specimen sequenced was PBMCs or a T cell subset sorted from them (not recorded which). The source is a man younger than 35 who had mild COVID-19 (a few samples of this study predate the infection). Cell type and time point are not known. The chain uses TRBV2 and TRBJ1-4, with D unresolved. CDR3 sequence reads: CASSEALGKLFF. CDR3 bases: TGTGCCAGCAGTGAAGCTCTAGGGAAACTGTTTTTT.